The T cell receptor beta chain described here comes from a study of PD-L1 blockade in urothelial cancer. Clones were sequenced by immunoSEQ multiplex PCR, and TCRdb holds only the in-frame ones, with some missing. The table has some 120,000 clones, about 82% seen once. The time point is: peripheral blood 6 weeks after treatment start. J was trimmed by 3 bases and V by 3 bases; bases with no gene match: 5. Germline V lookup: CDR1 MDHEN, CDR2 SYDVKM. The CDR3 covers 15 residues. The input for sequencing was PBMCs, taken around atezolizumab (anti-PD-L1) treatment. This sequence was found in a man between 45 and 60 years old with urothelial cancer. The rearrangement uses TRBV28 and TRBJ2-7; 10 bases agree with TRBD2. In DNA, the CDR3 is TGTGCCAGCAGTTTTCGGACTAGCGGACGCTACGAGCAGTACTTC. Amino acid sequence: CASSFRTSGRYEQYF.